This T cell receptor beta chain was recovered during a study of blood T cell repertoires in COVID-19. Allocation to cohorts depended on clinical history reported by the participants. Germline V lookup: CDR1 LGHNT, CDR2 FRNRAP. CDR3 length equals 13 residues. V was cut by 6 bases and J by 5 bases, with 13 bases left in between. In the source study's methods: Amplifying reference gene primers gave estimates of nucleated cell counts. Method: immunoSEQ multiplex PCR; TCRdb's copy keeps in-frame clones and lacks some. V, J and clone size were drawn from that table, and D and trimming were deduced from the DNA. The profile covers 160,000 or so clones, with roughly nine tenths appearing a single time and roughly 1.2% taken by the ten largest.

Sequencing input: PBMCs or T cells enriched from blood (not recorded which). The origin of this receptor is a human donor with acute COVID-19. The donor label of this sample is uncertain. V and J are TRBV12-5 and TRBJ1-2; a possible D gene is TRBD1 (6 bases). The CDR3 spells CASGSPDSYGYTF. The CDR3 DNA reads TGTGCTAGTGGCTCCCCGGACAGTTATGGCTACACCTTC.